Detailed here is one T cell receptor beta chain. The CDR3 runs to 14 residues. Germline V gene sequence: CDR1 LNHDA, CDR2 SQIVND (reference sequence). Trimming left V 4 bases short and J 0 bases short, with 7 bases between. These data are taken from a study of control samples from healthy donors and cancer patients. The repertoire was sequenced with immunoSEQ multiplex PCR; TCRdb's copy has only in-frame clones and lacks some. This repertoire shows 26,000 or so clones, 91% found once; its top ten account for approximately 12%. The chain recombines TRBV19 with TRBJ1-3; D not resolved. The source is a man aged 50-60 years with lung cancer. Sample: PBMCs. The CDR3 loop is CASSTGSSGNTIYF. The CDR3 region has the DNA TGTGCCAGTAGTACCGGGAGCTCTGGAAACACCATATATTTT.